This T cell receptor beta chain is drawn from a study of sequential checkpoint blockade in melanoma. Turning to the study itself: Arm A got nivolumab then ipilimumab; arm B the reverse, 1:1.

Using immunoSEQ multiplex PCR, the repertoire was profiled, and TCRdb retains in-frame clones only, with some absent. The sample has about 22,000 clones; nearly 70% are singletons. This CDR3 comprises 16 residues. V lost 1 base, J lost 4 bases, and 7 bases stayed unmatched. CDR1 is SEHNR and CDR2 is FQNEAQ in the germline V gene (reference sequence). As for treatment: randomized to nivolumab then ipilimumab (arm A) or the reverse (arm B). None of the patients previously received DNA-damaging chemotherapy. Sorted cells were live CD3+CD8+, lacking CD19 and CD56, from PBMCs. The material sequenced was CD8+ T cells sorted from blood (inferred from file names), taken from a patient given nivolumab and ipilimumab in sequence. V gene TRBV7-9 combines with J gene TRBJ2-3; 8 bases align to TRBD2. The sequence came from a human donor with melanoma. The CDR3 region is CASSLGGAGVSDTQYF. The DNA for the CDR3 is TGTGCCAGCAGCTTAGGTGGAGCGGGGGTCTCAGATACGCAGTATTTT.